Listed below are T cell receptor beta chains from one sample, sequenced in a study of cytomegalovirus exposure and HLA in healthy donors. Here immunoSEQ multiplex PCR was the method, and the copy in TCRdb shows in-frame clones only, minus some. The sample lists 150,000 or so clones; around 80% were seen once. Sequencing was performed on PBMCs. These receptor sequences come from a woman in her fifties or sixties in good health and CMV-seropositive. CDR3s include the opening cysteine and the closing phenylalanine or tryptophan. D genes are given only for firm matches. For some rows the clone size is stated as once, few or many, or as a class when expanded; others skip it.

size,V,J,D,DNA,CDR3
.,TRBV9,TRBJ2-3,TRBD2,TGTGCCAGCAGCATCCATAGCGGGCAAAGCACAGATACGCAGTATTTT,CASSIHSGQSTDTQYF
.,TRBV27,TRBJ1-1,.,TGTGCCAGCAGTTTATATGAGGCCACTGAAGCTTTCTTT,CASSLYEATEAFF
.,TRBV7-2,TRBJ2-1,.,TGTGCCAGCACCCTCTACAATGAGCAGTTCTTC,CASTLYNEQFF
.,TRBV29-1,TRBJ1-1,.,TGCAGCGCAAGGCGGCAGGGGATAGGTGAAGCTTTCTTT,CSARRQGIGEAFF
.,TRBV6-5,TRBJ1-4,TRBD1,TGTGCCAGCAGTTACTCGGACAGGGTGAATGAAAAACTGTTTTTT,CASSYSDRVNEKLFF
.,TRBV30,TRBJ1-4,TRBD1,TGTGCCTGGAGTTCCGGGACAGGGGTTGAAAAACTGTTTTTT,CAWSSGTGVEKLFF
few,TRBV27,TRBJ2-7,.,TGTGCCAGCAGCCTTCAGGGGCTCTACGAGCAGTACTTC,CASSLQGLYEQYF
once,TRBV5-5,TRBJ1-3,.,TGTGCCAGCAGCTTGGCCCAAGGGGTCGGAAACACCATATATTTT,CASSLAQGVGNTIYF
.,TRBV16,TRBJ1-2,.,TGTGCCAGCAGCCCGCCGGGACAAGCTAACTATGGCTACACCTTC,CASSPPGQANYGYTF
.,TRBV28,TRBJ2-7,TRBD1,TGTGCCAGCAACTTACAGGGGAATGACGAGCAGTACTTC,CASNLQGNDEQYF
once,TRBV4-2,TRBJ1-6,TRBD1,TGTGCCAGCAGCCAAGTCCTGACAGGGGGGGTGGACCTCCACTTT,CASSQVLTGGVDLHF
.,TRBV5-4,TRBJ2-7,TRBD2,TGTGCCAGCAGCTTCCTCGAGGGACTAGCGGGAGGCGGGGAGCAGTACTTC,CASSFLEGLAGGGEQYF
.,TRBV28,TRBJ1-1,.,TGTGCCAGCACCACTAGCGGGAGTCTAGAAGCTTTCTTT,CASTTSGSLEAFF
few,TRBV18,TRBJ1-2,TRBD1,TGTGCCAGCTCACCGCTCCTTGGACAGGGGGCATCGGGCTACACCTTC,CASSPLLGQGASGYTF
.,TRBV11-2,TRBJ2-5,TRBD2,TGTGCCAGCAGTAACCCTATTTGGGGGAGGGGCGCTGAGACCCAGTACTTC,CASSNPIWGRGAETQYF
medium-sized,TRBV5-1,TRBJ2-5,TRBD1,TGCGCCAGCAGCTTGGGGAAAGGACAGGGCGAGACCCAGTACTTC,CASSLGKGQGETQYF
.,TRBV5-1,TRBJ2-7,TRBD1,TGCGCCAGCAGCTTGGATACAGGGGGCGACGAGCAGTACTTC,CASSLDTGGDEQYF
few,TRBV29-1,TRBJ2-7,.,TGCAGCGTTGAAAAAACGCTGGGCCCGGGGGTCACCTACGAGCAGTACTTC,CSVEKTLGPGVTYEQYF
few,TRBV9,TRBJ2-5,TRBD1,TGTGCCAGCAGCTCGCTGACAGGGGAGGTCGAGACCCAGTACTTC,CASSSLTGEVETQYF
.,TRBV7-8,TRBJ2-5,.,TGTGCCAGCAGCTTAAGGAGCGGCCAGCAAGAGACCCAGTACTTC,CASSLRSGQQETQYF
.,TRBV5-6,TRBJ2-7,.,TGTGCCAGCAGCTCTACCTACGAGCAGTACTTC,CASSSTYEQYF
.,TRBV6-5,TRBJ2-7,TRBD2,TGTGCCAGCGGCGGGGGGGGCGAGCAGTACTTC,CASGGGGEQYF
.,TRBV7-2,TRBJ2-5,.,TGTGCCAGCAGCTTAGGGACTCCCGTCGAGACCCAGTACTTC,CASSLGTPVETQYF
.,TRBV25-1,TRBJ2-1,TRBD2,TGTGCCAGCAGGCTAGCGGGCTCCTACAATGAGCAGTTCTTC,CASRLAGSYNEQFF
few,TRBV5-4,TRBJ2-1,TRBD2,TGTGCCAGCAGCTTTGGTCGAGCGGGGAGCTCCTACAATGAGCAGTTCTTC,CASSFGRAGSSYNEQFF